This entry lists 10 T cell receptor beta chains sequenced from one sample in a study of T and B cells in COVID-19 patients. From blood, about 240-550 ng of genomic DNA served as TRB template. TRB rearrangements were amplified by multiplex PCR with BIOMED2 TRB-A/B primers. TCRdb reprocessed the multiplex PCR reads with MiXCR, giving one entry per CDR3 protein. The sample records roughly 15,000 distinct CDR3 sequences, around a quarter being singletons. Sequencing used blood. These receptor sequences come from a human donor who had recovered from COVID-19.

This clonotype is labeled as medium-sized. This chain connects TRBV19 to TRBJ2-6; 12 bases fit TRBD1. CDR1 and CDR2 (germline): LNHDA, SQIVND (reference sequence). The ends lost 5 bases at V and 4 bases at J; junction bases unmatched: 9. The CDR3 sequence is 18 residues long. CDR3 protein: CASSQLWDRGRGANVLTF. The CDR3 bases are TGTGCCAGTAGTCAGCTCTGGGACAGGGGGCGGGGGGCCAACGTCCTGACTTTC.

The chain couples TRBV6-5 to TRBJ2-5; 10 bases fit TRBD1. The CDR3 runs to 16 residues. The germline CDR1 and CDR2 sequences are MNHEY and SVGAGI. Trimming took 6 bases from V and 4 from J; bases not matched to a gene: 11. This CDR3 reads CASSLLGQGGRETQYF. The CDR3 DNA reads as TGTGCCAGCAGCCTACTCGGACAGGGGGGGCGAGAGACCCAGTACTTC.

Relative to its sample, this clonotype is medium-sized. Written as DNA, the CDR3 is TGCAGCGTTGCGGAGGGCCGCTACACCTTC. Amino acid sequence: CSVAEGRYTF. This rearrangement joins TRBV29-1 to TRBJ1-2; D is ambiguous. With 4 bases removed from V and 9 bases from J, the gap between germline ends came to 9 bases. The germline gives CDR1 SQVTM, CDR2 ANQGSEA. The CDR3 runs to 10 residues.

The V and J genes are TRBV7-2 and TRBJ1-1, with TRBD1 identical over 7 bases. V gave up 0 bases and J gave up 0 bases; unmatched junction bases: 4. Looked up from germline, CDR1 is SGHTA and CDR2 is FQGNSA. There are 16 residues in the CDR3. As DNA, the CDR3 is TGTGCCAGCAGCTTAGCGTCAGGGGGTGTGAACACTGAAGCTTTCTTT. It translates to CASSLASGGVNTEAFF.

The chain uses TRBV7-9 and TRBJ1-2, with a weak D call TRBD1 (5 bases). Germline loops: CDR1 SEHNR, CDR2 FQNEAQ (reference sequence). The CDR3 length is 15 residues. Trimming removed 5 bases at V and 3 bases at J, with 16 bases between. For the CDR3, the DNA is TGTGCCAGCAGCCCTGGCTCGGGACCTTACTATGGCTACACCTTC. Protein: CASSPGSGPYYGYTF.

This clonotype was seen at least ten times. The chain is built from TRBV6-2 or TRBV6-3 and TRBJ2-1; D might be TRBD1 (6 bases). V was cut by 5 bases and J by 2 bases, with 10 bases left in between. CDR1 and CDR2 from the germline V gene are MNHEY and SVGEGT. The CDR3 runs to 14 residues. The CDR3 DNA reads TGTGCCAGCAGTAGGAACAGGGCCTACAATGAGCAGTTCTTC. It yields the protein CASSRNRAYNEQFF.

The chain couples TRBV6-5 to TRBJ1-2; TRBD1 agrees at 7 bases. The V and J ends lost 6 bases and 3 bases, in that order; junction bases with no gene match: 7. From germline, CDR1 is MNHEY and CDR2 SVGAGI. This CDR3 is 14 amino acids long. In DNA, the CDR3 is TGTGCCAGCAGGCAGACAGGGTCGGACTATGGCTACACCTTC. Encoded protein: CASRQTGSDYGYTF.

The chain uses TRBV7-2 and TRBJ2-3; D is ambiguous. The length of the CDR3 is 15 residues. Trimming shortened V by 6 bases and J by 7 bases, and 20 bases separated the two germline ends. Germline V gene sequence: CDR1 SGHTA, CDR2 FQGNSA. The DNA for the CDR3 is TGTGCCAGCAGTTTCCCCGTATCCTTGGTTAATACGCAGTATTTT. It specifies CASSFPVSLVNTQYF.

The gene calls are TRBV11-1 and TRBJ2-5; no definite D call. Trimming left V 5 bases short and J 5 bases short, with 12 bases between. Germline V gene data show CDR1 as SGHAT and CDR2 as FQDESV (reference sequence). The CDR3 is 13 residues long. The CDR3 spells CASSPFGAETQYF. The DNA of the CDR3 is TGTGCCAGCAGCCCCTTCGGAGCCGAGACCCAGTACTTC. The variable domain in full, with the rest retrieved from reference TRBV11-1 and TRBJ2-5, is EAEVAQSPRYKITEKSQAVAFWCDPISGHATLYWYRQILGQGPELLVQFQDESVVDDSQLPKDRFSAERLKGVDSTLKIQPAELGDSAMYLCASSPFGAETQYFGPGTRLLVL.

In its sample, this clonotype was seen many times. The chain links TRBV6-5 to TRBJ2-3, with 7 bases matching TRBD2. V trimming: 4 bases; J trimming: 9 bases; junction bases outside the gene matches: 4. CDR3 size: 12 residues. Germline V lookup: CDR1 MNHEY, CDR2 SVGAGI. The CDR3 nucleotides are TGTGCCAGCAGTTTATCAGCGGGGACGCAGTATTTT. It is translated as CASSLSAGTQYF.